This T cell receptor beta chain was obtained from a study of blood T cell repertoires in COVID-19. Study as a whole: Samples taken during acute and convalescent COVID-19 were collected in the United States, Italy and Spain. From T cells, B-cell-depleted T cells, or PBMCs came the material, which was cDNA or gDNA.

As concerns this clone: Additional DNA sequences in this sample encode the identical CDR3.

Under the authors' procedure: How many nucleated cells were present was estimated from reference gene primer amplification. Repertoires were generated with immunoSEQ multiplex PCR, while TCRdb's copy carries only in-frame clones and drops some. From that table come the V and J calls and clone size; the DNA was used to work out D and trimming. Of more than 400,000 clones listed, roughly 85% were seen once; the top ten hold about 3.2%. Germline V lookup: CDR1 MDHEN, CDR2 SYDVKM. The CDR3 spans 15 residues. V trimming: 3 bases; J trimming: 4 bases; junction bases outside the gene matches: 6. This receptor was taken from a human donor in a cohort sampled during active COVID-19. The V call is TRBV28, the J call TRBJ1-5, with TRBD1 matching over 7 bases. The sample consisted of peripheral blood. CDR3 coding DNA: TGTGCCAGCAGTTTGAGAGGGGGCGGGAATCAGCCCCAGCATTTT. Translating gives CASSLRGGGNQPQHF. The complete variable domain, with remaining parts taken from reference TRBV28 and TRBJ1-5, reads DVKVTQSSRYLVKRTGEKVFLECVQDMDHENMFWYRQDPGLGLRLIYFSYDVKMKEKGDIPEGYSVSREKKERFSLILESASTNQTSMYLCASSLRGGGNQPQHFGDGTRLSIL.